The rows below give T cell receptor beta chains drawn from one sample of a study of blood T cell repertoires in COVID-19. Sequenced by immunoSEQ multiplex PCR; TCRdb stores in-frame clones only, minus some. The sample consists of more than 75,000 clones, about 88% of them appearing once. Sequences were obtained from peripheral blood. The receptors here all came from a woman aged 80 or older with active COVID-19. Both conserved end residues are part of each CDR3. D genes are given only for firm matches. Not every row has a clone size; where given, it reads once, few, many or a size class.

-	TRBJ2-7	-	13	TRBV28	CASNPLWAPEQYF	TGTGCCAGCAACCCACTGTGGGCGCCCGAGCAGTACTTC
-	TRBJ2-3	-	12	TRBV12-3/TRBV12-4	CASSFSADTQYF	TGTGCCAGCAGTTTCTCCGCGGATACGCAGTATTTT
TRBD1	TRBJ1-2	-	13	TRBV7-2	CASSLGQVYGYTF	TGTGCCAGCAGCTTGGGACAGGTCTATGGCTACACCTTC
-	TRBJ1-1	-	14	TRBV7-9	CASSLGAENTEAFF	TGTGCCAGCAGCTTAGGTGCGGAGAACACTGAAGCTTTCTTT
-	TRBJ1-1	-	15	TRBV5-6	CASSPGAGMNTEAFF	TGTGCCAGCAGCCCAGGGGCGGGCATGAACACTGAAGCTTTCTTT
-	TRBJ2-3	-	17	TRBV3-1/TRBV3-2	CASSQGGGGRETDTQYF	TGTGCCAGCAGCCAAGGTGGGGGCGGGAGAGAAACAGATACGCAGTATTTT
-	TRBJ2-5	-	14	TRBV30	CAWSRTGVQETQYF	TGTGCCTGGAGTAGAACGGGAGTTCAAGAGACCCAGTACTTC
TRBD2	TRBJ2-7	-	17	TRBV7-2	CASSLAGLAGIQYEQYF	TGTGCCAGCAGCTTAGCGGGACTAGCGGGGATACAATACGAGCAGTACTTC
-	TRBJ2-3	-	15	TRBV3-1/TRBV3-2	CASSQDPRRSDTQYF	TGTGCCAGCAGCCAAGATCCGAGGCGGTCAGATACGCAGTATTTT
-	TRBJ2-7	-	15	TRBV28	CASRQQGFTYREQYF	TGTGCCAGCAGACAACAGGGATTCACCTACCGCGAGCAGTACTTC
-	TRBJ2-7	few	17	TRBV7-2	CASSSHGHDESSYEQYF	TGTGCCAGCAGCTCCCACGGACACGATGAAAGCTCCTACGAGCAGTACTTC
-	TRBJ2-4	-	17	TRBV11-2	CASSLVVWSVAKNIQYF	TGTGCCAGCAGCTTAGTTGTGTGGTCGGTCGCCAAAAACATTCAGTACTTC
TRBD2	TRBJ2-5	-	15	TRBV5-1	CASSLGLAGQETQYF	TGCGCCAGCAGCTTGGGGCTAGCGGGACAAGAGACCCAGTACTTC
TRBD2	TRBJ2-5	-	18	TRBV3-1/TRBV3-2	CASSQGIVRGGVMETQYF	TGTGCCAGCAGCCAAGGGATAGTTCGGGGAGGGGTAATGGAGACCCAGTACTTC
-	TRBJ1-1	-	15	TRBV10-3	CAIGGGGGWNTEAFF	TGTGCCATCGGGGGAGGGGGTGGCTGGAACACTGAAGCTTTCTTT
TRBD2	TRBJ2-7	-	13	TRBV28	CATSSGSLYEQYF	TGTGCCACCTCTAGCGGGAGTTTGTACGAGCAGTACTTC
-	TRBJ2-1	once	17	TRBV27	CASSPIAALGLVIEQFF	TGTGCCAGCAGTCCCATAGCGGCCCTGGGGTTGGTTATCGAGCAGTTCTTC
-	TRBJ2-7	-	13	TRBV2	CASIGAGRYEQYF	TGTGCCAGCATAGGGGCAGGACGCTACGAGCAGTACTTC
TRBD2	TRBJ2-3	-	16	TRBV19	CASSMSLSGMTDTQYF	TGTGCCAGTAGTATGAGTCTTAGCGGGATGACAGATACGCAGTATTTT
TRBD2	TRBJ2-7	-	14	TRBV2	CASRGGLELYEQYF	TGTGCCAGCAGGGGGGGACTAGAGCTCTACGAGCAGTACTTC
-	TRBJ2-1	once	16	TRBV19	CASSPSHATAYNEQFF	TGTGCCAGTAGTCCGAGTCACGCAACTGCCTACAATGAGCAGTTCTTC
-	TRBJ1-2	-	12	TRBV7-9	CASSLGFGGYTF	TGTGCCAGCAGCTTAGGGTTCGGTGGCTACACCTTC
TRBD2	TRBJ2-3	-	16	TRBV11-2	CASSSGTSANTDTQYF	TGTGCCAGCAGCTCCGGGACTAGCGCCAACACAGATACGCAGTATTTT
TRBD2	TRBJ2-3	-	15	TRBV5-1	CASSLSLAGTDTQYF	TGCGCCAGCAGCTTATCCCTAGCGGGCACAGATACGCAGTATTTT
-	TRBJ2-1	-	12	TRBV28	CASRRIAYEQFF	TGTGCCAGCAGGAGGATCGCGTATGAGCAGTTCTTC
-	TRBJ2-5	-	11	TRBV12-3/TRBV12-4	CASSDSSPQYF	TGTGCCAGCAGCGACAGCTCCCCCCAGTACTTC
-	TRBJ2-3	-	15	TRBV12-5	CASGLGLATGDTQYF	TGTGCTAGTGGTTTGGGGCTAGCTACCGGGGATACGCAGTATTTT
-	TRBJ1-2	-	13	TRBV2	CASSSQGNYGYTF	TGTGCCAGCAGTTCTCAGGGCAACTATGGCTACACCTTC
TRBD2	TRBJ2-1	-	16	TRBV7-3	CASSFPTSGSYNEQFF	TGTGCCAGCAGCTTCCCGACTAGCGGCTCCTACAATGAGCAGTTCTTC
TRBD1	TRBJ2-1	-	19	TRBV5-6	CASSPSGTGGSAYRNEQFF	TGTGCCAGCAGCCCGTCCGGGACAGGGGGCTCGGCCTACAGGAATGAGCAGTTCTTC
-	TRBJ1-2	-	14	TRBV15	CATSRDRRVLHPSF	TGTGCCACCAGCAGAGATCGGAGGGTTCTACATCCTAGCTTC
TRBD2	TRBJ2-3	-	16	TRBV28	CASSQGLAGNRDTQYF	TGTGCCAGCAGCCAAGGACTAGCGGGGAACCGAGATACGCAGTATTTT
TRBD1	TRBJ2-5	-	14	TRBV7-9	CASSVGQHQETQYF	TGTGCCAGCAGCGTGGGACAGCACCAAGAGACCCAGTACTTC
TRBD1	TRBJ1-6	-	18	TRBV27	CASSSTRTGQLASSPLHF	TGTGCCAGCAGTTCCACCCGGACAGGCCAGCTTGCGAGTTCACCCCTCCACTTT
TRBD1	TRBJ2-6	-	16	TRBV28	CASSPGQGSGANVLTF	TGTGCCAGCAGCCCCGGACAGGGCTCCGGGGCCAACGTCCTGACTTTC
TRBD2	TRBJ2-5	-	15	TRBV5-4	CASSLEASGIETQYF	TGTGCCAGCAGCTTGGAAGCTAGCGGGATCGAGACCCAGTACTTC
TRBD2	TRBJ2-1	-	16	TRBV5-1	CASSRDGLAGRNEQFF	TGCGCCAGCAGCCGGGACGGACTAGCGGGACGAAATGAGCAGTTCTTC
-	TRBJ2-4	few	17	TRBV28	CASSLSGVYLAKNIQYF	TGTGCCAGCAGTCTCTCGGGTGTATATCTAGCCAAAAACATTCAGTACTTC
-	TRBJ2-1	-	11	TRBV30	CACSTGIEQFF	TGTGCCTGTTCGACGGGTATTGAGCAGTTCTTC
-	TRBJ1-5	-	15	TRBV6-2/TRBV6-3	CASSYGTDWLQPQHF	TGTGCCAGCAGTTACGGCACAGATTGGCTTCAGCCCCAGCATTTT
-	TRBJ1-1	-	13	TRBV4-3	CASSVQGYTEAFF	TGCGCCAGCAGTGTGCAGGGTTATACTGAAGCTTTCTTT
-	TRBJ2-5	-	15	TRBV5-1	CASSPEVTRLETQYF	TGCGCCAGCAGCCCCGAAGTAACTAGACTAGAGACCCAGTACTTC
-	TRBJ1-1	-	16	TRBV27	CASSLRRQPRWTEAFF	TGTGCCAGCAGTTTAAGGCGACAACCAAGGTGGACTGAAGCTTTCTTT
TRBD1	TRBJ2-7	-	15	TRBV7-9	CASSSRTGGGHEQYF	TGTGCCAGCAGCTCACGGACAGGGGGCGGCCACGAGCAGTACTTC
TRBD2	TRBJ2-7	-	15	TRBV11-2	CASSSQGIAGNEQYF	TGTGCCAGCAGCTCCCAGGGAATAGCGGGAAACGAGCAGTACTTC
TRBD2	TRBJ2-5	-	15	TRBV10-3	CAIKAGRVTYETQYF	TGTGCCATCAAGGCGGGGAGGGTAACGTATGAGACCCAGTACTTC
TRBD1	TRBJ2-2	-	17	TRBV28	CASSLWEGQGDAGELFF	TGTGCCAGCAGTTTATGGGAGGGACAGGGGGATGCCGGGGAGCTGTTTTTT
TRBD1	TRBJ2-3	-	15	TRBV29-1	CGSGGTGGLGDTQYF	TGCGGTAGCGGTGGTACAGGGGGCCTAGGAGATACGCAGTATTTT
-	TRBJ2-7	-	14	TRBV2	CASSGGHLLDEQYF	TGTGCCAGCAGTGGGGGACATCTCCTAGACGAGCAGTACTTC
TRBD1	TRBJ2-7	-	15	TRBV5-1	CASSPERDRGREQYF	TGCGCCAGCAGCCCGGAGCGGGACAGGGGGCGCGAGCAGTACTTC
TRBD2	TRBJ2-1	-	15	TRBV4-3	CASSQGIAGYNEQFF	TGCGCCAGCAGCCAAGGTATAGCGGGATACAATGAGCAGTTCTTC
TRBD2	TRBJ2-1	-	12	TRBV27	CASLGLGHEQFF	TGTGCCAGTCTTGGACTAGGGCATGAGCAGTTCTTC
-	TRBJ1-5	once	16	TRBV19	CASSTPPRGGDQPQHF	TGTGCCAGTAGTACCCCACCCCGAGGGGGGGATCAGCCCCAGCATTTT
TRBD1	TRBJ2-5	-	16	TRBV7-2	CASSTRPGQGLETQYF	TGTGCCAGCAGCACCCGGCCGGGACAGGGTCTTGAGACCCAGTACTTC